This T cell receptor (beta chain) emerged from a study of CD8 T cells in ankylosing spondylitis. Germline V gene sequence: CDR1 SGHRS, CDR2 YFSETQ. Trimming removed 3 bases from V and 1 base from J; junction bases left unmatched: 5. This CDR3 has 16 residues. This clonotype was counted a few times. What it recognizes is unknown. 5'-RACE, quantitative and with molecular barcodes, yielded the TCR beta libraries. Via MiXCR, TCRdb re-called the 5' RACE reads, giving one row per CDR3 protein. Counted here are a few hundred thousand distinct CDR3 sequences, roughly 12% occurring once; the ten biggest clones make up about a tenth. The study, taken as a whole, reports: It appeared that ankylosing spondylitis blood was characterized by a TCR beta motif of fewer than 10 highly homologous variants.

The sequencing sample was made of blood, either unsorted or a sorted T cell fraction (not recorded which). The receptor was derived from a female donor with ankylosing spondylitis or in good health (not recorded which). The chain couples TRBV5-1 to TRBJ2-5; 11 bases agree with TRBD2. Here the CDR3 DNA reads TGCGCCAGCAGCTCCGGACTAGCGGGTTTCCAAGAGACCCAGTACTTC. Translation gives CASSSGLAGFQETQYF.